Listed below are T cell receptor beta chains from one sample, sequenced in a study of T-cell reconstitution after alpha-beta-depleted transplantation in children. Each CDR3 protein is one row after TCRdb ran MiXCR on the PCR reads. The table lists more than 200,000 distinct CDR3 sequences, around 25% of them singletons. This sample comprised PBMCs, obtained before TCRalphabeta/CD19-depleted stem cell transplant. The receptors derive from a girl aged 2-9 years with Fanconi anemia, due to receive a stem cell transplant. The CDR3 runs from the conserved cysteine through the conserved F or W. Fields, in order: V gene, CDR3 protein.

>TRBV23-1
CASSPDSEPTGDEKLFF
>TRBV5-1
CASSRDRSYNEQFF
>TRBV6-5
CASSYGDSGGSYNEQFF
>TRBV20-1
CSARAGGRETQHF
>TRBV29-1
CSVMTAPPSYGYTF
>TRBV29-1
CSVVEDEALEAFF
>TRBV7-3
CASSRDRADTQYF
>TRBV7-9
CASSPGQGRDGYTF
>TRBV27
CASSLFPMGSVAGDQETQYF
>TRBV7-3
CASSQTGDGNTIYF
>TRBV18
CASSPVTSGYNEQFF
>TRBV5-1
CASSKDRDEQYF
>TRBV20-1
CSARVLGVPFSGANVLTF
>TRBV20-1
CSARRLAGAFTDTQYF
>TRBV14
CASSRANTDTQYF
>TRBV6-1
CASKPRPLAVYNEQFF
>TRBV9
CASSYTRQGPFYEQYF
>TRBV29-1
CSVVLTEAFF
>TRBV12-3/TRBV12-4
CASSLVPSIDGELFF
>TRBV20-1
CSANDDGELFF
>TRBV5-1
CASSLGPSGGNEQFF
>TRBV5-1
CASSLRDTRGGEKLFF
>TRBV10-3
CAISEGLAGGPRDTQYF
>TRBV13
CASSLGPTGGFYEQYF
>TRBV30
CAWSVGGTEAFF
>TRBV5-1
CASSLDTSSGNTIYF
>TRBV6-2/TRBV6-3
CASSTTQGLLGGTNEQFF
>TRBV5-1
CASSLELAAGELFF
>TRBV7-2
CASSLNRDQPQHF
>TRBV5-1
CASSLWQGRPDTQYF
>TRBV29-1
CSVRQGSSTDTQYF
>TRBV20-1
CSAGTSGRRGNEQFF
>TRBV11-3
CASSSRTGRVNYEQYF
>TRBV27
CASSFNRVAETQYF
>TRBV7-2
CASSFSSATYNEQFF
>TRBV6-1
CASSVPGFTGELFF
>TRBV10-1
CASTGRGQGPYNEQFF
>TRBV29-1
CSALTGANVLTF
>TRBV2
CASSLLAGGLPFSSYNEQFF
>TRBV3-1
CASSQEAGSRPFYEQYF
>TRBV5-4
CASTLNGLERNEQFF
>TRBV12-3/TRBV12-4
CASSLAQGGQGEKLFF
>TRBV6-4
CASSRVPSGNTIYF
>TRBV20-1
CSAGRDTNPQGYTF
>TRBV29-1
CSVEDEGSVDEQYF
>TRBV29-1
CSVRTGGTDTQYF
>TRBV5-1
CASSLDGYEQYF
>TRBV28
CASSFPRGRGSQYF